Below, one T cell receptor (beta chain) is given with its context. Its antigen is undetermined. The source of the sample is a study of cytomegalovirus exposure and HLA in healthy donors. Study context: Across some 400 genotyped donors, just over 80% landed in the Caucasian-associated ancestry cluster. Study-level results: CMV antigen specificity of a few CMV-associated chains was confirmed in vitro. According to the study, 180 or so TCR beta chains were cytomegalovirus-associated. For presence/absence analyses, sequencing depth was assumed to be roughly uniform across donors.

The study ran its PCR with 60 Vbeta and 13 Jbeta primers. The assay was immunoSEQ multiplex PCR, and TCRdb's table has in-frame clones only and misses some. The table shows 200,000 to 250,000 clones, with approximately 82% occurring only once. This CDR3 is 16 amino acids long. The germline V gene encodes CDR1 MNHNY and CDR2 SVGAGI (reference sequence). V was trimmed by 5 bases and J by 0 bases, leaving 14 bases between them. This receptor was identified in a woman aged 45 to 65 in good health and CMV-seropositive. This sequence joins TRBV6-6 and TRBJ1-3, with a weak D call TRBD1 (6 bases). The sequenced material came from PBMCs. CDR3 nucleotide sequence: TGTGCCAGCAGTGGGGGACATCCTTTCTCTGGAAACACCATATATTTT. Translation gives CASSGGHPFSGNTIYF.